The sequence of this TCR beta chain was determined in a study of blood T cell repertoires in COVID-19. On the study more broadly: The United States, Italy and Spain supplied acute and convalescent COVID-19 samples. The analysed material was cDNA or gDNA that came from T cells, B-cell-depleted T cells, or PBMCs.

In the authors' methods: Amplification of reference gene primers was used by the study to estimate nucleated cell counts. Using immunoSEQ multiplex PCR, the repertoire was profiled, and TCRdb retains in-frame clones only, with some absent. V, J and clone size were drawn from that table, and D and trimming were deduced from the DNA. The table has some 320,000 clones, roughly 91% seen once. CDR3 length: 14 residues. Trimming cost V 7 bases and J 5 bases, with 17 bases left between them. The V gene's germline CDR1 is MNHEY and CDR2 SVGAGI. Exposed enrollees encountered a COVID-19 case at some point within 2 weeks before study entry.

The rearrangement joins TRBV6-5 to TRBJ1-1; D is possibly TRBD1 (5 bases). The sequence was collected from a woman aged 50 to 60 who had been exposed to COVID-19. Specimen: PBMCs or T cells enriched from blood (not recorded which). The CDR3 protein is CASTAGTQVTEAFF. The CDR3 nucleotides are TGTGCCAGCACCGCCGGGACTCAAGTTACTGAAGCTTTCTTT.